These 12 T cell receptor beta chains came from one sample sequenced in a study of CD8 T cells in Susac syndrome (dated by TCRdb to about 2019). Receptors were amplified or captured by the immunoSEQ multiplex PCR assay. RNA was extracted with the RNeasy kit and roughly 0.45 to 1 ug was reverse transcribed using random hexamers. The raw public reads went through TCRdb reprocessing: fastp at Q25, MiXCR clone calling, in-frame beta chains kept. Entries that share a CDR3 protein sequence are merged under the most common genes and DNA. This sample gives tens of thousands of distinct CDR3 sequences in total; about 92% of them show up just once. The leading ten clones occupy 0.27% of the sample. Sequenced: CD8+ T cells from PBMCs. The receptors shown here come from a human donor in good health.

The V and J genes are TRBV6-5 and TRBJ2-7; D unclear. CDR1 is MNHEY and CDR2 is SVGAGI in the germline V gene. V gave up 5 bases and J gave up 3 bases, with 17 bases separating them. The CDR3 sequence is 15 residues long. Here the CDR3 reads CASSVHPTTLYEQYF. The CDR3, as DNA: TGTGCCAGCAGTGTTCACCCAACTACCCTCTACGAGCAGTACTTC.

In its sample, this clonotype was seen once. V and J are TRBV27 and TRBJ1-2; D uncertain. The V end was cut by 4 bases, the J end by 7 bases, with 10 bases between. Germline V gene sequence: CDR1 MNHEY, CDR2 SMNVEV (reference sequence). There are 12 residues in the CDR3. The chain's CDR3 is CASSSVSSGYTF. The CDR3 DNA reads TGTGCCAGCAGTTCAGTATCCTCTGGCTACACCTTC.

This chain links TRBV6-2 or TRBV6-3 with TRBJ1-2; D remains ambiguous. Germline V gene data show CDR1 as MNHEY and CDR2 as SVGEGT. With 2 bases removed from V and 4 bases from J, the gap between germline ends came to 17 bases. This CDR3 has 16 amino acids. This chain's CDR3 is CASSYDRNRLRYGYTF. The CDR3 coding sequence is TGTGCCAGCAGTTACGACCGGAACCGGTTGCGCTATGGCTACACCTTC.

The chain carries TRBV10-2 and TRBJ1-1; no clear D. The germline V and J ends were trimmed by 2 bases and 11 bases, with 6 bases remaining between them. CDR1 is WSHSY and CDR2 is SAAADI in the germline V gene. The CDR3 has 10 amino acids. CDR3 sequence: CASSEGPAFF. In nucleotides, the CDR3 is TGCGCCAGCAGTGAGGGGCCGGCTTTCTTT.

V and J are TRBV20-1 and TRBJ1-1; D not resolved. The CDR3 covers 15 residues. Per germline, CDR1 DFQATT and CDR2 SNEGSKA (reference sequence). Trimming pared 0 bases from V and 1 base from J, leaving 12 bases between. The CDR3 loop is CSARDHRLTNTEAFF. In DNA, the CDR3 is TGCAGTGCTAGAGATCATAGACTGACGAACACTGAAGCTTTCTTT.

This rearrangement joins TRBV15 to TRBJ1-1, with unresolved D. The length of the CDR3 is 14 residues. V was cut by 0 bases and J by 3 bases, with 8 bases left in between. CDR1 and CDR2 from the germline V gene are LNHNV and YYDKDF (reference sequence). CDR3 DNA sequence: TGTGCCACCAGCAGAGATAGTGAGGACACTGAAGCTTTCTTT. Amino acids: CATSRDSEDTEAFF. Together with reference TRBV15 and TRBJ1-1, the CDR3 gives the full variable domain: DAMVIQNPRYQVTQFGKPVTLSCSQTLNHNVMYWYQQKSSQAPKLLFHYYDKDFNNEADTPDNFQSRRPNTSFCFLDIRSPGLGDTAMYLCATSRDSEDTEAFFGQGTRLTVV.

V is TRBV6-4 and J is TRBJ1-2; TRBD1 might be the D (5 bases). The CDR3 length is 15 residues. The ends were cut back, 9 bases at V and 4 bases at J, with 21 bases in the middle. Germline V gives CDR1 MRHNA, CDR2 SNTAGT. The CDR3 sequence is CARRSGGAELYGYTF. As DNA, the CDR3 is TGTGCCAGGAGGTCCGGGGGAGCCGAGCTCTATGGCTACACCTTC.

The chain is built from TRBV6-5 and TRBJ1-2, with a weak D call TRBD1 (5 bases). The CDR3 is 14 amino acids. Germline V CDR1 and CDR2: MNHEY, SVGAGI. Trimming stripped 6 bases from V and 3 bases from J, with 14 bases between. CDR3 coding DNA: TGTGCCAGCAGCCCCGGCGGGGGTTACTATGGCTACACCTTC. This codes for CASSPGGGYYGYTF.

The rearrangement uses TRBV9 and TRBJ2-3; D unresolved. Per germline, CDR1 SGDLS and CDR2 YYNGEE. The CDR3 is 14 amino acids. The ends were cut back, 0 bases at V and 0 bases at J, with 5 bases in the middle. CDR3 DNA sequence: TGTGCCAGCAGCGTAGTACAGAGCACAGATACGCAGTATTTT. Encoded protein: CASSVVQSTDTQYF.

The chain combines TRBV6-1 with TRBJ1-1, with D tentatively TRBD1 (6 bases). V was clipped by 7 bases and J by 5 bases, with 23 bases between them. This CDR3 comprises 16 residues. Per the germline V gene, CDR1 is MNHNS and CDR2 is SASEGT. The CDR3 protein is CASTLTPRGARTEAFF. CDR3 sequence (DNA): TGTGCCAGCACCTTAACCCCCCGGGGGGCGAGAACTGAAGCTTTCTTT.

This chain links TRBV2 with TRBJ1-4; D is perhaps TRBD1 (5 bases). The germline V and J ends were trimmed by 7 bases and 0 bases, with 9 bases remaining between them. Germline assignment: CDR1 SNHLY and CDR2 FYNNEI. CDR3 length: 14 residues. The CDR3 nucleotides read TGTGCCAGCACCCTGACAGCAACTAATGAAAAACTGTTTTTT. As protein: CASTLTATNEKLFF. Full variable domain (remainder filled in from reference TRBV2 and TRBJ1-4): EPEVTQTPSHQVTQMGQEVILRCVPISNHLYFYWYRQILGQKVEFLVSFYNNEISEKSEIFDDQFSVERPDGSNFTLKIRSTKLEDSAMYFCASTLTATNEKLFFGSGTQLSVL.

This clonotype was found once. The CDR3 spells CASSRLGPQETQYF. CDR3 nucleotide sequence: TGTGCCAGCAGCCGTCTCGGGCCCCAAGAGACCCAGTACTTC. The chain couples TRBV7-8 to TRBJ2-5; D not certain. This CDR3 comprises 14 residues. V was clipped by 5 bases and J by 1 base, with 11 bases between them. CDR1 is SGHVS and CDR2 is FQNEAQ in the germline V gene.